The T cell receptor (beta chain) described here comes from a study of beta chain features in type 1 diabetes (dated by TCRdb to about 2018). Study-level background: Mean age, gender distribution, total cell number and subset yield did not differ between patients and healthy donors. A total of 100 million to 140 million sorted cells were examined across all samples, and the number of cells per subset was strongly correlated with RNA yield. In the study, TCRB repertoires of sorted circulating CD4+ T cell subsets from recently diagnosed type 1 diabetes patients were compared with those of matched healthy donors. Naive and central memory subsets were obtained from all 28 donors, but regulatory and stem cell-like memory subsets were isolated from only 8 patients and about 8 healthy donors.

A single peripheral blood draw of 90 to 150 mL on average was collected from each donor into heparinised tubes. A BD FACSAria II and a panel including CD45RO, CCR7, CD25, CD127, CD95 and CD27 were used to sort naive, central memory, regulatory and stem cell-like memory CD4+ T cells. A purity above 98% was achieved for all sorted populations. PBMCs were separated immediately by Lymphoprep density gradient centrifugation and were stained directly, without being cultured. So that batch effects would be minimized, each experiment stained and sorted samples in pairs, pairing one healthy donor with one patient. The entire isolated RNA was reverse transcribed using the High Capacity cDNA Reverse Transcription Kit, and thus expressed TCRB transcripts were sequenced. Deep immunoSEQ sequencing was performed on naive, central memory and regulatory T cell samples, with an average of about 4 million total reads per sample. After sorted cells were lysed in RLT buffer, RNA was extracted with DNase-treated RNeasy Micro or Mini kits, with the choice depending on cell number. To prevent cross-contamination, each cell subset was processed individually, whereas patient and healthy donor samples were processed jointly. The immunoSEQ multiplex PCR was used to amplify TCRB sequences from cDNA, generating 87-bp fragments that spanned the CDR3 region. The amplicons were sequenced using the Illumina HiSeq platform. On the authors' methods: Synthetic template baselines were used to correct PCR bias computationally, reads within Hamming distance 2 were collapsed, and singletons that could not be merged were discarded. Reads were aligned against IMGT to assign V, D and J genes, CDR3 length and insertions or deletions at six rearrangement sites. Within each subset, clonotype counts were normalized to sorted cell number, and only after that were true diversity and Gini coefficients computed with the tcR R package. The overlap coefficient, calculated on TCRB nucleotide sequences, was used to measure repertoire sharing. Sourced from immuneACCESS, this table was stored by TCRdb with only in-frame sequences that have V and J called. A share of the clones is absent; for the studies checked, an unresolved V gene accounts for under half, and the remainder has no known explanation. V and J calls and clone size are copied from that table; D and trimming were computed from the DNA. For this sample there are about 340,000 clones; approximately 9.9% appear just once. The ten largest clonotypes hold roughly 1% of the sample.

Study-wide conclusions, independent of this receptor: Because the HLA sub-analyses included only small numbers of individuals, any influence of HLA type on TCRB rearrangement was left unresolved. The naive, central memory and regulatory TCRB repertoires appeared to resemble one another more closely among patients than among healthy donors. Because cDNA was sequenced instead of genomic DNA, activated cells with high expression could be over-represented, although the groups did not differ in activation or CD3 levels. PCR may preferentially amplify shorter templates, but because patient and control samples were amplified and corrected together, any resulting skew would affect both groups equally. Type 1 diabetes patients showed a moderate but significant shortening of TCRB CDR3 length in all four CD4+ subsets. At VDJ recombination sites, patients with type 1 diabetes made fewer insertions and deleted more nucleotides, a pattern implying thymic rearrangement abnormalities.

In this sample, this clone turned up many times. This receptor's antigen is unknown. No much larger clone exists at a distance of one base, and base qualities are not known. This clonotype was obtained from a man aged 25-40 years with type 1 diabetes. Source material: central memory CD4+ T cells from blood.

The sequenced DNA is TGTGCCAGCAGCCCGCCGGGACAGGGATCCTACGAGCAGTACTTC. It translates as CASSPPGQGSYEQYF. The V and J segments used are TRBV28 and TRBJ2-7, with 9 central nucleotides matching TRBD1. Trimming removed 6 bases from V and 1 base from J; the gene matches leave 7 bases unexplained. Measured from the cysteine to the phenylalanine, the CDR3 is 15 residues long. Solely the CDR3 DNA is kept, with 45 bases framed from the first base. In the germline V gene, CDR1 corresponds to MDHEN and CDR2 to SYDVKM. The entire variable domain, with the stretches around the CDR3 drawn from the reference TRBV28 and TRBJ2-7 proteins, is DVKVTQSSRYLVKRTGEKVFLECVQDMDHENMFWYRQDPGLGLRLIYFSYDVKMKEKGDIPEGYSVSREKKERFSLILESASTNQTSMYLCASSPPGQGSYEQYFGPGTRLTVT.